Below, 29 T cell receptor beta chains from the same sample are listed, as sequenced in a study of blood T cell repertoires in COVID-19. TCRdb's table, derived via immunoSEQ multiplex PCR, lists solely in-frame clones and lacks some. Here the sample spans around 190,000 clones, more than 75% being singletons. The sequencing input was peripheral blood. The receptors were sampled from a woman aged 55-75 years with COVID-19, enrolled during active disease.

CDR3 in DNA: TGTGCCATCAGAGGTACTAGCGTAAGCAATGAGCAGTTCTTC. This sequence encodes CAIRGTSVSNEQFF. The V call is TRBV10-3, the J call TRBJ2-1, with 7 bases that match TRBD2. The trim removed 6 bases at V and 6 bases at J, leaving 8 bases unmatched. The CDR3 totals 14 residues. Germline CDR1 ENHRY, CDR2 SYGVKD.

The genes are TRBV12-3 or TRBV12-4 and TRBJ2-2; D is unresolved. V lost 2 bases, J lost 6 bases, and 4 bases lay in between. This CDR3 region has 12 residues. CDR3 DNA sequence: TGTGCCAGCAGTTTAATCTCCGGGGAGCTGTTTTTT. This codes for CASSLISGELFF.

This chain links TRBV7-2 with TRBJ1-4, with D unclear. Trimming left V 0 bases short and J 5 bases short, with 10 bases between. From germline, CDR1 is SGHTA and CDR2 FQGNSA. The CDR3 extends over 15 amino acids. CDR3 amino acids: CASSLARGPNEKLFF. CDR3 in DNA: TGTGCCAGCAGCTTAGCGCGCGGGCCAAATGAAAAACTGTTTTTT.

This clone was seen a handful of times. The chain recombines TRBV18 with TRBJ1-2, with 8 bases identical to TRBD1. Germline CDR1 is KGHSH and CDR2 is LQKENI. CDR3 length: 15 residues. The J segment lost 0 bases and the V segment lost 5 bases, leaving 5 bases of the junction unmatched. CDR3 region: CASSDRQGTNYGYTF. CDR3 DNA sequence: TGTGCCAGCTCAGACAGACAGGGGACTAACTATGGCTACACCTTC.

This sequence joins TRBV6-5 and TRBJ1-5; 7 bases are shared with TRBD1. The length of the CDR3 is 15 residues. Germline trimming cut 6 bases from V and 1 base from J; bases unmatched to any gene: 6. Germline assignment: CDR1 MNHEY and CDR2 SVGAGI. This CDR3 reads CASSSGTASNQPQHF. The CDR3 nucleotides read TGTGCCAGCAGCTCCGGGACAGCAAGCAATCAGCCCCAGCATTTT.

The chain uses TRBV7-2 and TRBJ1-3; no firm D call. The CDR3 contains 14 residues. The germline V gene encodes CDR1 SGHTA and CDR2 FQGNSA. Trimming took 5 bases from V and 6 from J, leaving 14 bases between them. The chain's CDR3 is CASSHPSSLNTIYF. Here the CDR3 DNA reads TGTGCCAGCAGCCATCCCAGTTCATTAAACACCATATATTTT.

The chain couples TRBV18 to TRBJ2-1, with 10 positions matching TRBD2. V lost 2 bases, J lost 2 bases, and 9 bases stayed unmatched. Germline V gene lookup returns CDR1 KGHSH and CDR2 LQKENI. The CDR3 is made up of 18 amino acids. CDR3 bases: TGTGCCAGCTCACCATCCAGCGGGAGGGCCGGGGCCTACAATGAGCAGTTCTTC. Translating gives CASSPSSGRAGAYNEQFF.

The gene calls are TRBV13 and TRBJ1-1; D ambiguous. V lost 3 bases and J lost 4, with 9 bases in between. CDR3 size: 13 residues. The germline CDR1 and CDR2 sequences are PRHDT and FYEKMQ (reference sequence). The CDR3 DNA reads as TGTGCCAGCAGCTTGAGGAGGAGCACTGAAGCTTTCTTT. This translates into CASSLRRSTEAFF.

The chain is built from TRBV9 and TRBJ2-1; TRBD1 is a possible D gene (6 bases). Trimming took 4 bases from V and 0 from J, leaving 14 bases between them. Germline values: CDR1 SGDLS, CDR2 YYNGEE. The CDR3 covers 16 residues. The CDR3 protein is CASSFNRESSYNEQFF. The CDR3 region has the DNA TGTGCCAGCAGCTTTAACAGGGAGTCCTCCTACAATGAGCAGTTCTTC.

The chain couples TRBV11-2 to TRBJ2-3; TRBD2 aligns across 8 bases. V dropped 0 bases and J dropped 5; count of bases not matched to a gene: 4. The CDR3 contains 15 residues. The germline gives CDR1 SGHAT, CDR2 FQNNGV. CDR3 DNA: TGTGCCAGCAGCTTAGATCGACTAGCGTTAGATACGCAGTATTTT. This gives the protein CASSLDRLALDTQYF.

The chain joins TRBV5-4 to TRBJ2-2; 7 nucleotides align to TRBD2. The germline V gene has CDR1 SGHNT and CDR2 YYREEE (reference sequence). J gave up 0 bases and V 4 bases, and 6 bases lay outside the gene matches. The CDR3 sequence is 16 residues long. Here the CDR3 DNA reads TGTGCCAGCAGCCCCCTTGGGGGGGCGAACACCGGGGAGCTGTTTTTT. Protein sequence: CASSPLGGANTGELFF.

The CDR3 bases are TGTGCCAGTAGTTTTTCAATGAACACTGAAGCTTTCTTT. It translates to CASSFSMNTEAFF. The V and J genes are TRBV19 and TRBJ1-1, with no clear D. Per germline, CDR1 LNHDA and CDR2 SQIVND (reference sequence). This CDR3 has 13 amino acids. Trimming shortened V by 5 bases and J by 0 bases, and 7 bases separated the two germline ends. The full variable domain, with the rest looked up from reference TRBV19 and TRBJ1-1, is DGGITQSPKYLFRKEGQNVTLSCEQNLNHDAMYWYRQDPGQGLRLIYYSQIVNDFQKGDIAEGYSVSREKKESFPLTVTSAQKNPTAFYLCASSFSMNTEAFFGQGTRLTVV.

The rearrangement joins TRBV9 to TRBJ1-5; a weak D match, TRBD1 (5 bases). Germline assignment: CDR1 SGDLS and CDR2 YYNGEE. V lost 4 bases and J 2 bases, leaving 16 bases between the germline ends. This CDR3 contains 16 residues. CDR3 in amino acids: CASSPGRGPRNQPQHF. The CDR3 DNA reads TGTGCCAGCAGCCCGGGGAGGGGCCCCCGCAATCAGCCCCAGCATTTT.

The chain combines TRBV20-1 with TRBJ1-2, with D hard to call. Trimming pared 4 bases from V and 8 bases from J, leaving 20 bases between. Germline V gene sequence: CDR1 DFQATT, CDR2 SNEGSKA (reference sequence). The CDR3 is 14 residues long. CDR3 amino acids: CSANDEITLWGYTF. Written as DNA, the CDR3 is TGCAGTGCTAATGACGAGATAACGCTGTGGGGCTACACCTTC.

The chain recombines TRBV28 with TRBJ2-4, with TRBD2 as a possible D gene (6 bases). The V gene's germline CDR1 is MDHEN and CDR2 SYDVKM. The CDR3 sequence is 15 residues long. Trimming took off 4 bases at V and 1 base at J, with 11 bases between the two ends. The CDR3 loop reads CASSSGVRAKNIQYF. The DNA of the CDR3 is TGTGCCAGCAGTTCGGGGGTGCGGGCCAAAAACATTCAGTACTTC.

The chain carries TRBV28 and TRBJ2-7; D is perhaps TRBD2 (6 bases). With 4 bases removed from V and 0 bases from J, the gap between germline ends came to 13 bases. CDR3 length: 15 residues. From germline, CDR1 is MDHEN and CDR2 SYDVKM. The chain's CDR3 is CASSSGGPLSYEQYF. CDR3 DNA: TGTGCCAGCAGTTCCGGGGGTCCCCTCTCCTACGAGCAGTACTTC.

V is TRBV6-8 and J is TRBJ2-1; D is perhaps TRBD1 (6 bases). V was pared by 7 bases and J by 9 bases, with 13 bases between. This CDR3 has 12 amino acids. Looked up from germline, CDR1 is MNHGY and CDR2 is SAAAGT. For the CDR3, the DNA is TGTGCCAGCAATCACAGGGAACCTGAGCAGTTCTTC. This gives the protein CASNHREPEQFF.

CDR3 loop: CASSYPGQGPNV. The DNA of the CDR3 is TGTGCCAGCAGTTACCCGGGACAGGGGCCCAACGTC. This rearrangement joins TRBV6-5 to TRBJ2-7, with TRBD1 identical over 10 bases. Germline V gene lookup returns CDR1 MNHEY and CDR2 SVGAGI. The CDR3 extends over 12 amino acids.

This clone has a handful of counts. The V and J genes are TRBV5-6 and TRBJ2-3, with D perhaps TRBD1 (5 bases). Looked up from germline, CDR1 is SGHDT and CDR2 is YYEEEE. Trimming removed 0 bases at V and 2 bases at J, with 10 bases between. The CDR3 totals 15 residues. This CDR3 reads CASSLDQGVTDTQYF. CDR3 coding DNA: TGTGCCAGCAGCTTGGATCAGGGTGTCACAGATACGCAGTATTTT.

The chain carries TRBV6-5 and TRBJ1-1; 8 bases map to TRBD1. Per the germline V gene, CDR1 is MNHEY and CDR2 is SVGAGI. Unmatched junction bases numbered 7, after V lost 6 bases and J lost 4 bases. The CDR3 spans 14 residues. The CDR3 sequence: CASRFGTGTTEAFF. The DNA of the CDR3 is TGTGCCAGCAGATTTGGGACAGGTACCACTGAAGCTTTCTTT.

This clone occurred once. This chain links TRBV6-5 with TRBJ2-7; 8 bases agree with TRBD2. Looked up from germline, CDR1 is MNHEY and CDR2 is SVGAGI. This CDR3 comprises 14 residues. Trimming took 0 bases from V and 3 from J; bases not matched to a gene: 1. Here the CDR3 DNA reads TGTGCCAGCAGTTACTCAGGGACTAGCTACGAGCAGTACTTC. Translation gives CASSYSGTSYEQYF.

This clone was observed a single time. The rearrangement joins TRBV2 to TRBJ1-2; TRBD1 matches at 9 bases. The CDR3 extends over 14 amino acids. V lost 6 bases, J lost 6 bases, and 8 bases stayed unmatched. Germline V lookup: CDR1 SNHLY, CDR2 FYNNEI. CDR3 region: CASRETGGANGYTF. CDR3 DNA sequence: TGTGCCAGCAGGGAAACAGGGGGCGCGAATGGCTACACCTTC.

The chain links TRBV9 to TRBJ2-7; D may be TRBD2 (6 bases). The germline V gene has CDR1 SGDLS and CDR2 YYNGEE. V lost 1 base to trimming and J lost 9 bases, with 26 bases between them. This CDR3 contains 17 residues. This chain's CDR3 is CASSVNPGLRATGAQYV. CDR3 in DNA: TGTGCCAGCAGCGTAAACCCCGGGTTGAGGGCTACGGGAGCGCAGTACGTC.

The J gene is TRBJ2-1, the V gene TRBV7-8; 10 bases fit TRBD2. With 6 bases clipped from V and 5 bases from J, the junction kept 10 bases outside the gene matches. The CDR3 has 16 residues. Germline loops: CDR1 SGHVS, CDR2 FQNEAQ. The CDR3 nucleotides are TGTGCCAGCAGTACCCTAGCGGGAGTTTTCCACAATGAGCAGTTCTTC. Its protein is CASSTLAGVFHNEQFF. The variable domain in full, completed from reference TRBV7-8 and TRBJ2-1, reads GAGVSQSPRYKVAKRGQDVALRCDPISGHVSLFWYQQALGQGPEFLTYFQNEAQLDKSGLPSDRFFAERPEGSVSTLKIQRTQQEDSAVYLCASSTLAGVFHNEQFFGPGTRLTVL.

The chain carries TRBV14 and TRBJ2-1; D is possibly TRBD2 (6 bases). Germline V gene data show CDR1 as SGHDN and CDR2 as FVKESK. The V gene lost 1 base and the J gene lost 16 bases, with 17 bases spanning the gap. CDR3 length equals 13 residues. The CDR3 sequence is CASSQVTGTYTFF. The CDR3 nucleotides are TGTGCCAGCAGCCAAGTCACCGGGACTTATACCTTCTTC.

This chain links TRBV10-3 with TRBJ1-2; D is possibly TRBD1 (5 bases). The CDR3 has 11 residues. The V end was cut by 10 bases, the J end by 6 bases, with 12 bases between. In germline, CDR1 is ENHRY, CDR2 SYGVKD. CDR3 loop: CATRGGDGYTF. CDR3 bases: TGTGCCACCCGGGGAGGGGATGGCTACACCTTC.

The chain employs TRBV10-1 and TRBJ2-7, with D possibly TRBD2 on 6 matching bases. CDR3 length: 12 residues. The V gene lost 4 bases and the J gene lost 6 bases, with 10 bases spanning the gap. The germline CDR1 and CDR2 sequences are WNHNN and SYGVQD (reference sequence). The CDR3 region is CASSVFGGEQYV. The DNA of the CDR3 is TGCGCCAGCAGTGTATTCGGGGGCGAGCAGTACGTC.

The CDR3 sequence: CASSQGGQGNYGYTF. CDR3 nucleotide sequence: TGCGCCAGCAGCCAGGGGGGACAGGGTAACTATGGCTACACCTTC. The V and J genes are TRBV4-3 and TRBJ1-2, with 9 bases fitting TRBD1. V gave up 3 bases and J gave up 1 base; unmatched junction bases: 3. The germline gives CDR1 LGHNA, CDR2 YSLEER. This CDR3 is 15 amino acids long.

The J gene is TRBJ2-7, the V gene TRBV4-3; D unresolved. Per germline, CDR1 LGHNA and CDR2 YSLEER. V was clipped by 0 bases and J by 0 bases, with 6 bases between them. CDR3 size: 14 residues. The DNA of the CDR3 is TGCGCCAGCAGCCAAGATTTTAACTCCTACGAGCAGTACTTC. This translates into CASSQDFNSYEQYF.